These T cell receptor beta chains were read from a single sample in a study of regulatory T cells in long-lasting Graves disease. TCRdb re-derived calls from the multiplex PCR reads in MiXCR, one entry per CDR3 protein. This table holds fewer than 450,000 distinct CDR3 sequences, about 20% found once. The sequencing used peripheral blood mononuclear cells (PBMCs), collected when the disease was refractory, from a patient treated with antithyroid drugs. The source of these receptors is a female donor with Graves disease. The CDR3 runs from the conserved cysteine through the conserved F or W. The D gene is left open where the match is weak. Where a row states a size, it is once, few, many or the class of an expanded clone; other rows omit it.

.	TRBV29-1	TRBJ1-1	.	TGCAGCGCTGGAACAGGGATGGACACTGAAGCTTTCTTT	CSAGTGMDTEAFF
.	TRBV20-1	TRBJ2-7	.	TGCAGTGCCAGTGAGGCATTCTACGAGCAGTACTTC	CSASEAFYEQYF
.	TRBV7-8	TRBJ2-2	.	TGTGCCAGCAGCTTAGTGTTGTCGGGGAACACCGGGGAGCTGTTTTTT	CASSLVLSGNTGELFF
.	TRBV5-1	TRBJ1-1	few	TGCGCCAGCAGCTCAAGCGGGACGGGACACACTGAAGCTTTCTTT	CASSSSGTGHTEAFF
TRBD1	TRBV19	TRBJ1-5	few	TGTGCCAGTAGTAGGGACAGGGTTGATCAGCCCCAGCATTTT	CASSRDRVDQPQHF
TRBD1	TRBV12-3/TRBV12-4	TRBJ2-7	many	TGTGCCAGCAGTTATCTCGGGACAGCCAGGGACGAGCAGTACTTC	CASSYLGTARDEQYF
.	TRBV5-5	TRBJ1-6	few	TGTGCCAGCAGCTTGGCTCTTAATTCACCCCTCCACTTT	CASSLALNSPLHF
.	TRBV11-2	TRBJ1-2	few	TGTGCCAGCAGCTTAGCGTCGGGGCCCTATGGCTACACCTTC	CASSLASGPYGYTF
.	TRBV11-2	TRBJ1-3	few	TGTGCCAGCAGCCCCCACAACTCTGGAAACACCATATATTTT	CASSPHNSGNTIYF
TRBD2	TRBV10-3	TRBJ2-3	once	TGTGCCATCACTAGCGGGCACACAGATACGCAGTATTTT	CAITSGHTDTQYF
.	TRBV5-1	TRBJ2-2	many	TGCGCCAGCAGCTTGAGCGTTGGGGGAAGGAGGAACACCGGGGAGCTGTTTTTT	CASSLSVGGRRNTGELFF
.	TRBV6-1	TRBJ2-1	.	TGTGCCAGCAGTGACAAAAGGACTCTAAAGTTCTTC	CASSDKRTLKFF
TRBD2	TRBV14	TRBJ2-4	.	TGTGCCAGCAGCCAAGAGAAGGGGAGGGTTGGAGCCAAAAACATTCAGTACTTC	CASSQEKGRVGAKNIQYF
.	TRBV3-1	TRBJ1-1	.	TGTGCCAGCAGCCCTACAATGCAGACAAACACTGAAGCTTTCTTT	CASSPTMQTNTEAFF
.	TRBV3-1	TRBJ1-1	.	TGTGCCAGCAGCCAAGAAGAACCTAGGGCTGGGGCTGAAGCTTTCTTT	CASSQEEPRAGAEAFF
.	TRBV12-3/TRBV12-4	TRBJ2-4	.	TGTGCCAGCAGTCACTGGGGAGCCTTAGCCAAAAACATTCAGTACTTC	CASSHWGALAKNIQYF
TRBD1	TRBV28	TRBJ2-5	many	TGTGCCAGCAGTCTCACGGGGACAGACTTTGGGACCCAGTACTTC	CASSLTGTDFGTQYF
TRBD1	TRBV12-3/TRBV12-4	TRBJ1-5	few	TGTGCCAGCAGTTCACTCGTTTGGCCCGGGACAGGGAATCAGCCCCAGCATTTT	CASSSLVWPGTGNQPQHF
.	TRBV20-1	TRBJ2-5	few	TGCAGTGCTAGACCGGAGAGGGAGCGTCAAGAGACCCAGTACTTC	CSARPERERQETQYF
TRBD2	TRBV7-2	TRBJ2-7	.	TGTGCCAGCAGCCCTAGCGGTTGGGACGAGCAGTACTTC	CASSPSGWDEQYF
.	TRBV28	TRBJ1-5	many	TGTGCCAGCAGTCTTGGCCTTTTTCTGAATCAGCCCCAGCATTTT	CASSLGLFLNQPQHF
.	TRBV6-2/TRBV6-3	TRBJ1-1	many	TGTGCCAGCAGTTACTCAGACGGATTTAACACTGAAGCTTTCTTT	CASSYSDGFNTEAFF
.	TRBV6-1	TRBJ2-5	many	TGTGCCAGCAGTGAAGGACAGGCCCAAGAGACCCAGTACTTC	CASSEGQAQETQYF
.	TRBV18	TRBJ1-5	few	TGTGCCAGCTCACCCCCGGGGGGGCCCAATCAGCCCCAGCATTTT	CASSPPGGPNQPQHF
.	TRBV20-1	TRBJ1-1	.	TGCAGTCCCCTCAAAAACACTGAAGCTTTCTTT	CSPLKNTEAFF
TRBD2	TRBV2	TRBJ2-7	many	TGTGCCAGCAGCGTAGCGGGAGGCTCCTACGAGCAGTACTTC	CASSVAGGSYEQYF
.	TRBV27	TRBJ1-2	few	TGTGCCAGCAGTCTCAGGTCAACAGACTATGGCTACACCTTC	CASSLRSTDYGYTF
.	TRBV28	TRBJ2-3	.	TGTGCCAGCAGTCCCCCGGGACCGGAGGGAGATACGCAGTATTTT	CASSPPGPEGDTQYF
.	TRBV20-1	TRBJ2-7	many	TGCAGTGCTAGAGGCTACGACAGCTACGAGCAGTACTTC	CSARGYDSYEQYF
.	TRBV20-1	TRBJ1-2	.	TGCAGTGCTAGAGATCCCCCAGAAATAAATACCTATGGCTACACCTTC	CSARDPPEINTYGYTF
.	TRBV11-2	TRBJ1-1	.	TGTGCCAGCAGCTTAGTACAGGGCTTGGCTGAAGCTTTCTTT	CASSLVQGLAEAFF
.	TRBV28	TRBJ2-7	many	TGTGCCAGCAGGGGGAGTGCCCCTCTCGAGCAGTACTTC	CASRGSAPLEQYF
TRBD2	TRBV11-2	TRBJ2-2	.	TGTGCCAGCAGCTTGGGGACTAGCGACACCGGGGAGCTGTTTTTT	CASSLGTSDTGELFF
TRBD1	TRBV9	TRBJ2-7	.	TGTGCCAGCAGCAAGACTGGACAGGGCAACCCCTACGAGCAGTACTTC	CASSKTGQGNPYEQYF
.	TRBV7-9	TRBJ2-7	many	TGTGCCAGCAGCTCCAACAGTCGCGAGCAGTACTTC	CASSSNSREQYF
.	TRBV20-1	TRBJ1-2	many	TGCAGTGCAACCCTGGAGACGGGCTATGGCTACACCTTC	CSATLETGYGYTF
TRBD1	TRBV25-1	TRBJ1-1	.	TGTGCCAGCAGTGGGACAGGGGTGGGCACTGAAGCTTTCTTT	CASSGTGVGTEAFF
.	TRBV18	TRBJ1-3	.	TGTGCCAGCTCACCTCCGCTAGGAGGAAACACCATATATTTT	CASSPPLGGNTIYF
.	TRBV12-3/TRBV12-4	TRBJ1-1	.	TGTGCCAGCAGTTTGAAGTCCCCATTGAACACTGAAGCTTTCTTT	CASSLKSPLNTEAFF
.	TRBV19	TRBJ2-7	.	TGTGCCAGTAGTAGGCAGCCCAGCTCCTCCTACGAGCAGTACTTC	CASSRQPSSSYEQYF
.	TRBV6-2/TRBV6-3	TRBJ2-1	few	TGTGCCAGCAGTTACTTTAAGTCCCACCTATCTAATGAGCAGTTCTTC	CASSYFKSHLSNEQFF
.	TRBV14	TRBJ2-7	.	TGTGCCAGCAGCCAAGTAGGGCGAGGTTACGAGCAGTACTTC	CASSQVGRGYEQYF
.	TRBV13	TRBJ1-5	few	TGTGCCAGCAGCACCGGGAGCGATCAGCCCCAGCATTTT	CASSTGSDQPQHF
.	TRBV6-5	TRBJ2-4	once	TGTGCCAGCAGTTCTCGTTTTCCGGCCAATCAGTACTTC	CASSSRFPANQYF
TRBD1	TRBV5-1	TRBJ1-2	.	TGCGCCAGCAGCTCCGGGCCCAGGGGGCTTTTTGATGGCTACACCTTC	CASSSGPRGLFDGYTF
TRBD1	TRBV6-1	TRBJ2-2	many	TGTGCCAGCAGTGAGCATGGACAGGCCACCGGGGAGCTGTTTTTT	CASSEHGQATGELFF
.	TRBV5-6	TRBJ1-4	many	TGTGCCAGCAGCTCTCGTTCGGGGGAAAAACTGTTTTTT	CASSSRSGEKLFF
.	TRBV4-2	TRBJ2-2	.	TGTGCCAGCAGCCAACTAGCGACCGACACCGGGGAGCTGTTTTTT	CASSQLATDTGELFF
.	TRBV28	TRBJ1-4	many	TGTGCCAGCAGATCTGGACAGAGGAATGAAAAACTGTTTTTT	CASRSGQRNEKLFF
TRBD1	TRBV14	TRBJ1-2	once	TGTGCCAGCAGCCCTCTCGACAGGGGCCCCGGCTACACCTTC	CASSPLDRGPGYTF
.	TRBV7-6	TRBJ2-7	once	TGTGCCAGCAGCTCCCTTTCAGGGGCCTACGAGCAGTACTTC	CASSSLSGAYEQYF
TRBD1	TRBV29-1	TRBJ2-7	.	TGCAGCGTTGATTTAGGGACAGGGATATACGAGCAGTACTTC	CSVDLGTGIYEQYF
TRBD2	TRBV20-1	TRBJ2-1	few	TGCAGTGTAGGTAGCGGGACTGGTGATCTTGAGCAGTTCTTC	CSVGSGTGDLEQFF
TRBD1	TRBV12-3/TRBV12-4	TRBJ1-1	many	TGTGCCAGCACCCGCATACAGGGGCGGGGGAACACTGAAGCTTTCTTT	CASTRIQGRGNTEAFF
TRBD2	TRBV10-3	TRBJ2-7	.	TGTGCCATCAGACTAGCGGGCTCCTACGAGCAGTACTTC	CAIRLAGSYEQYF
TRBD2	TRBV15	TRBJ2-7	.	TGTGCCACCAGCAGAGACGTAGCGGGACAATTCTACGAGCAGTGCTTC	CATSRDVAGQFYEQCF
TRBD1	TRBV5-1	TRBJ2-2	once	TGCGCCAGCAGCGTGGGACAGACGAACACCGGGGAGCTGTTTTTT	CASSVGQTNTGELFF